Below are 25 T cell receptor beta chains sequenced from a single sample in a study of T-cell memory formation after mild COVID-19. TCRdb re-derived calls from the 5' RACE reads in MiXCR, one entry per CDR3 protein. Of 450,000 to 650,000 distinct CDR3 sequences in the sample, less than 25% were seen once. Sequences were obtained from PBMCs or a T cell subset sorted from them (not recorded which). These receptors were obtained from an adult woman who had mild COVID-19 (a few samples of this study predate the infection). Cell type and time point are not known.

This rearrangement joins TRBV6-5 to TRBJ2-7; D call uncertain. The CDR3 is 13 amino acids. The V gene lost 6 bases and the J gene lost 6 bases, with 15 bases spanning the gap. Germline V gives CDR1 MNHEY, CDR2 SVGAGI. DNA of the CDR3: TGTGCCAGCAGCTACAAGGACGGAGTCGAGCAGTACTTC. Amino acid sequence: CASSYKDGVEQYF.

In its sample, this clonotype was seen a few times. The V gene is TRBV20-1, the J gene TRBJ2-1; 7 nucleotides agree with TRBD1. Germline CDR1 and CDR2: DFQATT and SNEGSKA (reference sequence). After removal of 0 bases from V and 2 bases from J, the junction contained 1 base not matched to a gene. The CDR3 contains 14 residues. The CDR3 nucleotides are TGCAGTGCTAGAGAACAGGGGACCTACAATGAGCAGTTCTTC. This encodes CSAREQGTYNEQFF.

This clonotype was detected a few times. The rearrangement joins TRBV19 to TRBJ2-7; tentatively, D is TRBD1 or TRBD2 (5 bases each). Germline V lookup: CDR1 LNHDA, CDR2 SQIVND (reference sequence). The germline V and J ends were trimmed by 3 bases and 4 bases, with 13 bases remaining between them. This CDR3 contains 14 residues. Written as DNA, the CDR3 is TGTGCCAGTAGTATTGTCGGGGCACGGTACGAGCAGTACTTC. This codes for CASSIVGARYEQYF.

The chain is built from TRBV28 and TRBJ2-1; 8 bases line up with TRBD2. The CDR3 covers 16 residues. V lost 6 bases, J lost 9 bases, and 16 bases stayed unmatched. The germline gives CDR1 MDHEN, CDR2 SYDVKM. CDR3 nucleotide sequence: TGTGCCAGCAGCCCCTCCCAGGCGGGGGGCCGGCTTGAGCAGTTCTTC. This translates into CASSPSQAGGRLEQFF.

This clonotype was found a few times. The gene calls are TRBV5-1 and TRBJ2-1, with D perhaps matching TRBD2 (5 bases). Germline CDR1 SGHRS, CDR2 YFSETQ. V shed 7 bases and J shed 14 bases, with 19 bases lying between them. The CDR3 is made up of 12 amino acids. CDR3 loop: CASRDVNPTEFF. Here the CDR3 DNA reads TGCGCCAGCCGGGATGTAAACCCAACAGAGTTCTTC. Looking up the rest from reference TRBV5-1 and TRBJ2-1 gives the full variable domain: KAGVTQTPRYLIKTRGQQVTLSCSPISGHRSVSWYQQTPGQGLQFLFEYFSETQRNKGNFPGRFSGRQFSNSRSEMNVSTLELGDSALYLCASRDVNPTEFFGPGTRLTVL.

The V gene is TRBV6-2 or TRBV6-3, the J gene TRBJ2-5; 10 nucleotides agree with TRBD2. Germline-derived CDR1 and CDR2 are MNHEY and SVGEGT. The V segment lost 6 bases and the J segment 1 base; nucleotides outside the gene matches: 2. This CDR3 has 14 residues. This chain's CDR3 is CASRERGGQETQYF. Here the CDR3 DNA reads TGTGCCAGCAGAGAGCGGGGGGGCCAAGAGACCCAGTACTTC.

This clonotype was recorded a few times. The V gene is TRBV7-9, the J gene TRBJ1-2; D is perhaps TRBD1 (5 bases). The CDR3 is 14 residues long. Per germline, CDR1 SEHNR and CDR2 FQNEAQ (reference sequence). The V gene lost 4 bases and the J gene lost 4 bases, with 13 bases spanning the gap. The CDR3 bases are TGTGCCAGCAGCTCGGCGGGGCACCTCTATGGCTACACCTTC. Its translation is CASSSAGHLYGYTF.

The rearrangement joins TRBV6-2 or TRBV6-3 to TRBJ1-5; D gene unclear. With 2 bases removed from V and 1 base from J, the gap between germline ends came to 6 bases. The CDR3 loop spans 14 amino acids. Germline CDR1 reads MNHEY; CDR2 reads SVGEGT. CDR3 sequence reads: CASSYGGSNQPQHF. In DNA, the CDR3 is TGTGCCAGCAGTTACGGAGGCAGCAATCAGCCCCAGCATTTT.

This clonotype was seen just once. The chain links TRBV11-3 to TRBJ2-5, with unresolved D. The CDR3 sequence is 15 residues long. Germline V gives CDR1 SGHNT, CDR2 YENEEA. The V and J ends lost 0 bases and 1 base respectively, with 9 bases between them. Written as DNA, the CDR3 is TGTGCCAGCAGCTTAGATTGGGCAGTCCAAGAGACCCAGTACTTC. Translation gives CASSLDWAVQETQYF.

V usage is TRBV5-1 and J usage is TRBJ1-6; D remains unclear. The V end was cut by 0 bases, the J end by 12 bases, with 10 bases between. CDR3 size: 13 residues. The germline V gene encodes CDR1 SGHRS and CDR2 YFSETQ. The CDR3: CASSLVLGGPLHF. The CDR3 DNA reads as TGCGCCAGCAGCTTGGTTCTGGGTGGACCCCTCCACTTT.

A few counts support this clonotype. J is TRBJ1-2 and V is TRBV12-3 or TRBV12-4, with D unresolved. The CDR3 loop spans 13 amino acids. Trimming shortened V by 8 bases and J by 0 bases, and 10 bases separated the two germline ends. The CDR3: CASGISPNYGYTF. The CDR3 DNA is TGTGCCAGCGGGATTTCCCCTAACTATGGCTACACCTTC.

In its sample, this clonotype was seen a few times. The chain recombines TRBV20-1 with TRBJ2-3; D is ambiguous. Between the trimmed V and J ends, which lost 0 bases and 2 bases, there was a span of 9 bases. This CDR3 is built from 14 residues. CDR1 is DFQATT and CDR2 is SNEGSKA in the germline V gene (reference sequence). The CDR3 is CSARDVGNTDTQYF. CDR3 DNA: TGCAGTGCTAGAGATGTGGGTAACACAGATACGCAGTATTTT.

This chain uses TRBV20-1 with TRBJ2-7; D may be TRBD1 or TRBD2 (5 bases each). V was trimmed by 5 bases and J by 2 bases, leaving 19 bases between them. The germline CDR1 and CDR2 sequences are DFQATT and SNEGSKA (reference sequence). This CDR3 has 15 amino acids. CDR3 DNA sequence: TGCAGTGCTCCGATCCGCCAGAGGGGCGCCTACGAGCAGTACTTC. Amino acid sequence: CSAPIRQRGAYEQYF.

V and J are TRBV9 and TRBJ2-2; D perhaps matches TRBD2 (6 bases). This CDR3 comprises 14 residues. The germline CDR1 and CDR2 sequences are SGDLS and YYNGEE. V was shortened by 6 bases and J by 6 bases, with 15 bases between the two germline ends. The CDR3: CASTSQTGAGELFF. CDR3 DNA sequence: TGTGCCAGCACCTCACAAACGGGAGCCGGGGAGCTGTTTTTT.

This clonotype was detected a few times. CDR3 region: CSARDVAGGYQETQYF. Here the CDR3 DNA reads TGCAGTGCTAGAGATGTGGCGGGGGGCTATCAAGAGACCCAGTACTTC. This chain connects TRBV20-1 to TRBJ2-5, with 8 bases matching TRBD2. The junction had 8 bases not matched to a gene; V was cut back by 0 bases and J by 2 bases. The germline V gene encodes CDR1 DFQATT and CDR2 SNEGSKA (reference sequence). The CDR3 length is 16 residues.

This clonotype turned up a few times. The CDR3 nucleotides are TGTGCCAGCAGTCACACAAACCCTTCTCGGGTCGTCAACGTCCTGACTTTC. This gives the protein CASSHTNPSRVVNVLTF. The chain combines TRBV27 with TRBJ2-6; D gene ambiguous. Germline loops: CDR1 MNHEY, CDR2 SMNVEV (reference sequence). V was cut by 5 bases and J by 9 bases, with 23 bases left in between. This CDR3 has 17 residues.

The sample holds a few counts of this clonotype. The V and J genes are TRBV18 and TRBJ2-1; D not certain. The CDR3 length is 16 residues. The germline V gene has CDR1 KGHSH and CDR2 LQKENI. V was pared by 3 bases and J by 2 bases, with 14 bases between. In nucleotides, the CDR3 is TGTGCCAGCTCACCGGATTACGCGATCACCTACAATGAGCAGTTCTTC. It yields the protein CASSPDYAITYNEQFF. Full variable domain (outside the CDR3, taken from reference TRBV18 and TRBJ2-1): NAGVMQNPRHLVRRRGQEARLRCSPMKGHSHVYWYRQLPEEGLKFMVYLQKENIIDESGMPKERFSAEFPKEGPSILRIQQVVRGDSAAYFCASSPDYAITYNEQFFGPGTRLTVL.

The chain carries TRBV4-2 and TRBJ2-2; 8 bases align to TRBD1. Germline CDR1 LGHNA, CDR2 YNFKEQ. CDR3 size: 17 residues. Germline trimming cut 4 bases from V and 2 bases from J; bases unmatched to any gene: 9. The CDR3 bases are TGTGCCAGCAGCCCGCACCCCGGGACAGGCAACACCGGGGAGCTGTTTTTT. This translates into CASSPHPGTGNTGELFF.

The chain uses TRBV12-3 or TRBV12-4 and TRBJ2-1; D is tentatively TRBD1 or TRBD2 (5 bases each). Trimming removed 5 bases at V and 15 bases at J, with 8 bases between. This CDR3 comprises 9 residues. CDR3 protein: CASSPGGFF. The DNA for the CDR3 is TGTGCCAGCAGTCCTGGGGGGTTCTTC.

The chain couples TRBV3-1 to TRBJ2-1; possible D gene TRBD2, 6 bases. The germline CDR1 and CDR2 sequences are LGHDT and YNNKEL (reference sequence). Between the trimmed V and J ends, which lost 3 bases and 15 bases, there was a span of 15 bases. The CDR3 is 12 residues long. DNA for the CDR3: TGTGCCAGCAGCCAGGCGGGGAGAATAGGGTTCTTC. It encodes CASSQAGRIGFF.

This clonotype has only a few counts. V and J are TRBV7-8 and TRBJ2-2; 10 bases fit TRBD1. V trimming: 7 bases; J trimming: 11 bases; junction bases outside the gene matches: 7. The CDR3 length is 13 residues. Germline CDR1 and CDR2: SGHVS and FQNEAQ. CDR3 sequence (DNA): TGTGCCAGCACCACGGGACAGGGGAAAGAGCTGTTTTTT. Its translation is CASTTGQGKELFF.

The J gene is TRBJ2-1, the V gene TRBV20-1; TRBD1 is a possible D gene (6 bases). The CDR3 length is 12 residues. Trimming cost V 6 bases and J 9 bases, with 15 bases left between them. The germline V gene encodes CDR1 DFQATT and CDR2 SNEGSKA (reference sequence). The CDR3 nucleotides are TGCAGTGCAACGACAGGTTCTCTTGAGCAGTTCTTC. Its translation is CSATTGSLEQFF.

This clonotype was detected only a few times. This chain connects TRBV20-1 to TRBJ2-1; 7 bases agree with TRBD2. V lost 1 base and J lost 7; bases outside the gene matches: 1. The CDR3 contains 12 residues. CDR1 is DFQATT, CDR2 SNEGSKA, per germline (reference sequence). In nucleotides, the CDR3 is TGCAGTGCTAGAGTTAGCGGGAATGAGCAGTTCTTC. This translates into CSARVSGNEQFF.

The V call is TRBV7-6, the J call TRBJ1-2, with 7 bases that match TRBD1. This CDR3 is 16 amino acids long. Trimming removed 0 bases from V and 4 bases from J; junction bases left unmatched: 8. Germline assignment: CDR1 SGHVS and CDR2 FNYEAQ. DNA of the CDR3: TGTGCCAGCAGCTTAGCGGGGAATACAGGGGCCTATGGCTACACCTTC. Translated: CASSLAGNTGAYGYTF. Combining the CDR3 with reference TRBV7-6 and TRBJ1-2 gives the whole variable domain GAGVSQSPRYKVTKRGQDVALRCDPISGHVSLYWYRQALGQGPEFLTYFNYEAQQDKSGLPNDRFSAERPEGSISTLTIQRTEQRDSAMYRCASSLAGNTGAYGYTFGSGTRLTVV.

This clonotype was seen only a few times. The chain carries TRBV5-1 and TRBJ1-2; perhaps TRBD1 as D (5 bases). The CDR3 sequence is 13 residues long. V lost 4 bases, J lost 3 bases, and 10 bases lay in between. From germline, CDR1 is SGHRS and CDR2 YFSETQ. The CDR3 DNA reads as TGCGCCAGCAGCCAACAGGTCGACTATGGCTACACCTTC. This encodes CASSQQVDYGYTF.